A single sample is the source of the 23 T cell receptor beta chains below, sequenced in a study of T cell responses to AZD1222 COVID-19 vaccine. Produced via immunoSEQ multiplex PCR; TCRdb's table is partial and in-frame only. The sample has about 86,000 clones, roughly 87% seen once; the top ten hold about 5.2%. Sequences were derived from peripheral blood, sampled 28 days after the second AZD1222 dose. All receptors derive from an adult who received the AZD1222 COVID-19 vaccine.

The gene calls are TRBV19 and TRBJ1-2, with D possibly matching TRBD1 (5 bases). In germline, CDR1 is LNHDA, CDR2 SQIVND (reference sequence). Trimming stripped 0 bases from V and 5 bases from J, with 19 bases between. The CDR3 length is 17 residues. This chain's CDR3 is CASSIDLLSGPVYGYTF. The CDR3 bases are TGTGCCAGTAGTATAGATCTTCTTTCGGGACCAGTATATGGCTACACCTTC.

This clone was seen once. The CDR3 sequence: CASSSGTRVEQYV. The CDR3 bases are TGTGCCAGCAGCTCGGGAACTAGGGTCGAGCAGTACGTC. The rearrangement uses TRBV5-6 and TRBJ2-7, with a weak D call TRBD2 (5 bases). The CDR3 has 13 amino acids. Trimming pared 3 bases from V and 6 bases from J, leaving 13 bases between. The germline V gene encodes CDR1 SGHDT and CDR2 YYEEEE.

This chain links TRBV5-1 with TRBJ2-3, with D maybe TRBD1 (6 bases). With 4 bases removed from V and 3 bases from J, the gap between germline ends came to 18 bases. The germline V gene has CDR1 SGHRS and CDR2 YFSETQ. There are 16 residues in the CDR3. CDR3 residues: CASSRLVTGRTDTQYF. In DNA form, the CDR3 reads TGCGCCAGCAGCCGCCTTGTGACAGGACGGACAGATACGCAGTATTTT.

The rearrangement uses TRBV28 and TRBJ2-5; 7 positions agree with TRBD2. Germline trimming cut 7 bases from V and 5 bases from J; bases unmatched to any gene: 7. CDR1 and CDR2 from the germline V gene are MDHEN and SYDVKM. This CDR3 is built from 13 residues. CDR3 nucleotides: TGTGCCAGCACCCTGACTAGCAGGGAGACCCAGTACTTC. As protein: CASTLTSRETQYF.

This CDR3 reads CASSDGTDSYEQYF. CDR3 DNA sequence: TGTGCCAGCAGTGATGGGACGGACTCCTACGAGCAGTACTTC. V is TRBV25-1 and J is TRBJ2-7; perhaps D is TRBD1 or TRBD2 (5 bases each). The germline V gene encodes CDR1 MGHDK and CDR2 SYGVNS. The CDR3 consists of 14 residues. Trimming left V 3 bases short and J 0 bases short, with 9 bases between.

The chain employs TRBV27 and TRBJ2-2; TRBD1 might be the D (5 bases). Trimming took 3 bases from V and 1 from J, leaving 9 bases between them. The V gene's germline CDR1 is MNHEY and CDR2 SMNVEV (reference sequence). This CDR3 comprises 15 residues. This CDR3 reads CASSFSGKNTGELFF. DNA of the CDR3: TGTGCCAGCAGTTTTTCAGGGAAGAACACCGGGGAGCTGTTTTTT.

V is TRBV13 and J is TRBJ2-7, with TRBD2 matching over 8 bases. The CDR3 contains 15 residues. Germline V lookup: CDR1 PRHDT, CDR2 FYEKMQ (reference sequence). The trim removed 0 bases at V and 4 bases at J, leaving 5 bases unmatched. CDR3 bases: TGTGCCAGCAGCTTAGGCCCGGGGGGGGGATACGAGCAGTACGTC. The encoded protein is CASSLGPGGGYEQYV.

V usage is TRBV29-1 and J usage is TRBJ2-3, with D perhaps matching TRBD1 or TRBD2 (5 bases each). From germline, CDR1 is SQVTM and CDR2 ANQGSEA. Trimming left V 3 bases short and J 0 bases short, with 13 bases between. This CDR3 comprises 15 residues. The CDR3 spells CSVDFRDRSTDTQYF. The DNA for the CDR3 is TGCAGCGTTGACTTCCGGGACCGTAGCACAGATACGCAGTATTTT.

The V call is TRBV11-3, the J call TRBJ1-5, with TRBD1 matching 8 bases. The length of the CDR3 is 20 residues. Germline V gene data show CDR1 as SGHNT and CDR2 as YENEEA. The ends lost 5 bases at V and 0 bases at J; junction bases unmatched: 18. The CDR3 sequence: CASSIRWRTGIQYSNQPQHF. DNA of the CDR3: TGTGCCAGCAGCATCCGTTGGCGGACAGGGATCCAATATAGCAATCAGCCCCAGCATTTT. Together with reference TRBV11-3 and TRBJ1-5, the CDR3 gives the full variable domain: EAGVVQSPRYKIIEKKQPVAFWCNPISGHNTLYWYLQNLGQGPELLIRYENEEAVDDSQLPKDRFSAERLKGVDSTLKIQPAELGDSAVYLCASSIRWRTGIQYSNQPQHFGDGTRLSIL.

The chain links TRBV11-2 to TRBJ2-5, with unresolved D. The ends were cut back, 5 bases at V and 5 bases at J, with 12 bases in the middle. Germline V gene data show CDR1 as SGHAT and CDR2 as FQNNGV. There are 13 residues in the CDR3. Here the CDR3 DNA reads TGTGCCAGCAGCGGGTCCTACAGCGAGACCCAGTACTTC. Its protein is CASSGSYSETQYF.

V usage is TRBV5-5 and J usage is TRBJ1-2; 7 bases are a match to TRBD1. Unmatched junction bases numbered 12, after V lost 4 bases and J lost 3 bases. Germline values: CDR1 SGHKS, CDR2 YYEKEE (reference sequence). This CDR3 is built from 16 residues. The CDR3: CASSLRGGGRDYGYTF. In DNA, the CDR3 is TGTGCCAGCAGCCTCCGAGGAGGGGGCCGTGACTATGGCTACACCTTC.

The chain uses TRBV7-2 and TRBJ1-6; D might be TRBD1 (6 bases). With 5 bases removed from V and 3 bases from J, the gap between germline ends came to 11 bases. The CDR3 is 15 amino acids. Germline loops: CDR1 SGHTA, CDR2 FQGNSA. CDR3 loop: CASSLTGSYNSPLHF. The DNA for the CDR3 is TGTGCCAGCAGCCTAACAGGGAGCTATAATTCACCCCTCCACTTT.

The J gene is TRBJ1-6, the V gene TRBV3-1 (or the pseudogene TRBV3-2), with D perhaps matching TRBD1 (5 bases). Germline V gene sequence: CDR1 LGHDT, CDR2 YNNKEL (reference sequence). The V end lost 1 base, the J end lost 14 bases, and 18 bases lay between the germline ends. The CDR3 is 15 amino acids. The CDR3 sequence is CASSQGTPSFSALHF. The CDR3 DNA is TGTGCCAGCAGCCAAGGGACACCCTCTTTTTCGGCCCTCCACTTT.

J is TRBJ1-5 and V is TRBV6-1, with D perhaps matching TRBD1 (6 bases). CDR1 MNHNS and CDR2 SASEGT come from the germline V gene. Between the trimmed V and J ends, which lost 2 bases and 2 bases, there was a span of 13 bases. The CDR3 totals 16 residues. The CDR3 loop reads CASSEWGAGGNQPQHF. CDR3 nucleotide sequence: TGTGCCAGCAGTGAATGGGGGGCTGGTGGCAATCAGCCCCAGCATTTT.

The rearrangement uses TRBV7-9 and TRBJ2-6; D not certain. Trimming removed 10 bases from V and 0 bases from J, with 16 bases in between. Germline V gene sequence: CDR1 SEHNR, CDR2 FQNEAQ (reference sequence). The CDR3 is 16 residues long. The CDR3 reads CATPSLSGSGANVLTF. The CDR3 DNA sequence: TGTGCCACCCCCTCTCTCTCAGGCTCTGGGGCCAACGTCCTGACTTTC. Full variable domain (outside the CDR3, taken from reference TRBV7-9 and TRBJ2-6): DTGVSQNPRHKITKRGQNVTFRCDPISEHNRLYWYRQTLGQGPEFLTYFQNEAQLEKSRLLSDRFSAERPKGSFSTLEIQRTEQGDSAMYLCATPSLSGSGANVLTFGAGSRLTVL.

The chain links TRBV10-2 to TRBJ1-2; D may be TRBD1 (5 bases). CDR1 is WSHSY, CDR2 SAAADI, per germline. Trimming removed 4 bases from V and 4 bases from J, with 13 bases in between. CDR3 length: 14 amino acids. CDR3 DNA sequence: TGCGCCAGCAGTGCGCAGGTGGGGGTCTATGGCTACACCTTC. It is translated as CASSAQVGVYGYTF.

The chain couples TRBV5-1 to TRBJ2-7; 7 bases map to TRBD1. Unmatched junction bases numbered 5, after V lost 1 base and J lost 4 bases. The CDR3 is 14 amino acids. CDR1 is SGHRS and CDR2 is YFSETQ in the germline V gene. CDR3 loop: CASSLTGVGYEQYF. In nucleotides, the CDR3 is TGCGCCAGCAGCTTGACAGGGGTCGGGTACGAGCAGTACTTC.

The rearrangement uses TRBV18 and TRBJ2-5; perhaps TRBD1 as D (5 bases). Germline V lookup: CDR1 KGHSH, CDR2 LQKENI. The CDR3 sequence is 15 residues long. The V gene lost 2 bases and the J gene lost 5 bases, with 15 bases spanning the gap. CDR3 bases: TGTGCCAGCTCACCAGCAGGGTTAAGGCATGAGACCCAGTACTTC. Residues: CASSPAGLRHETQYF.

CDR3: CATSDPRTSETQYF. CDR3 in DNA: TGTGCCACCAGTGATCCCCGGACGTCAGAGACCCAGTACTTC. This chain connects TRBV24-1 to TRBJ2-5; the D is unclear. The ends were cut back, 3 bases at V and 4 bases at J, with 11 bases in the middle. The CDR3 runs to 14 residues. Germline loops: CDR1 KGHDR, CDR2 SFDVKD.

The J gene is TRBJ2-5, the V gene TRBV19, with TRBD1 matching 7 bases. The V segment lost 2 bases and the J segment 4 bases; nucleotides outside the gene matches: 7. The CDR3 is 15 residues long. The germline V gene encodes CDR1 LNHDA and CDR2 SQIVND (reference sequence). CDR3 in amino acids: CASSISQGIRETQYF. Here the CDR3 DNA reads TGTGCCAGTAGTATATCACAGGGGATACGAGAGACCCAGTACTTC.

This clone has a single count. As DNA, the CDR3 is TGTGCCAGCAGTTACGAAGCGGGGGGCTACCCATACGAGCAGTACTTC. Translation: CASSYEAGGYPYEQYF. The chain recombines TRBV6-5 with TRBJ2-7; TRBD2 agrees at 9 bases. The V segment lost 2 bases and the J segment 4 bases; nucleotides outside the gene matches: 9. The CDR3 has 16 amino acids. Looked up from germline, CDR1 is MNHEY and CDR2 is SVGAGI.

The chain uses TRBV10-3 and TRBJ1-6; the D gene is possibly TRBD1 (5 bases). Deletions cut 5 bases from V and 0 bases from J, with 11 bases between. The CDR3 totals 16 residues. In germline, CDR1 is ENHRY, CDR2 SYGVKD. CDR3 nucleotide sequence: TGTGCCATCAGTAAACAGGAAAGCTCCTATAATTCACCCCTCCACTTT. Translation: CAISKQESSYNSPLHF.

The chain employs TRBV7-9 and TRBJ2-1, with 7 bases matching TRBD1. V trimming: 3 bases; J trimming: 6 bases; junction bases outside the gene matches: 11. Germline V gene data show CDR1 as SEHNR and CDR2 as FQNEAQ (reference sequence). There are 16 residues in the CDR3. This CDR3 is CASSFLDRVKGNEQFF. In DNA, the CDR3 is TGTGCCAGCAGCTTCCTAGACAGGGTAAAGGGCAATGAGCAGTTCTTC. The full variable domain, its missing parts supplied by reference TRBV7-9 and TRBJ2-1, is DTGVSQNPRHKITKRGQNVTFRCDPISEHNRLYWYRQTLGQGPEFLTYFQNEAQLEKSRLLSDRFSAERPKGSFSTLEIQRTEQGDSAMYLCASSFLDRVKGNEQFFGPGTRLTVL.